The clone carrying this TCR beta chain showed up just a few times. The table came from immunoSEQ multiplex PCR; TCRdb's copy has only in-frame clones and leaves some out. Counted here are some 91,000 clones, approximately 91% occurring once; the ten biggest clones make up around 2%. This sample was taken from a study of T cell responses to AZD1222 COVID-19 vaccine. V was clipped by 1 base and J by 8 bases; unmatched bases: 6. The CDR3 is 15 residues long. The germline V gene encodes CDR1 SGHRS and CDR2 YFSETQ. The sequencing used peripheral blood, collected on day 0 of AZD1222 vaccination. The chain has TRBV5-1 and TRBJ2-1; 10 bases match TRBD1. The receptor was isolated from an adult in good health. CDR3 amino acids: CASSLQTGGGDEQFF. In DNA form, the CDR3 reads TGCGCCAGCAGCTTGCAGACAGGGGGCGGGGATGAGCAGTTCTTC.